The 18 T cell receptor beta chains listed next were all sequenced from one sample in a study of Ad26.COV2.S vaccination and SARS-CoV-2 variants. Indicated treatment: roughly 19 received Ad26.COV2.S at low or high dose, single or two shots; about five received placebo; per-sample allocation not given. Day 63 following the first vaccine or placebo injection was when the samples were taken. Using immunoSEQ multiplex PCR, the repertoire was profiled, and TCRdb retains in-frame clones only, with some absent. The sample records 300,000 to 350,000 clones, around 90% being singletons. Material: peripheral blood, obtained in a trial of Ad26.COV2.S vaccine versus placebo. These receptors originate from a person between 18 and 59 years old who received the Ad26.COV2.S COVID-19 vaccine or a placebo.

The rearrangement uses TRBV19 and TRBJ1-5, with D tentatively TRBD1 (5 bases). The germline CDR1 and CDR2 sequences are LNHDA and SQIVND (reference sequence). Between the trimmed V and J ends, which lost 3 bases and 1 base, there was a span of 10 bases. This CDR3 comprises 15 residues. The CDR3 loop reads CASSMGGGSNQPQHF. CDR3 bases: TGTGCCAGTAGTATGGGGGGGGGAAGCAATCAGCCCCAGCATTTT. Based on the CDR3 plus reference TRBV19 and TRBJ1-5, the full variable domain is DGGITQSPKYLFRKEGQNVTLSCEQNLNHDAMYWYRQDPGQGLRLIYYSQIVNDFQKGDIAEGYSVSREKKESFPLTVTSAQKNPTAFYLCASSMGGGSNQPQHFGDGTRLSIL.

The genes are TRBV24-1 and TRBJ2-3, with D possibly called TRBD1 or TRBD2 (5 bases each). Between the trimmed V and J ends, which lost 6 bases and 3 bases, there was a span of 18 bases. Germline V gene lookup returns CDR1 KGHDR and CDR2 SFDVKD. CDR3 size: 16 residues. The CDR3 DNA sequence: TGTGCCACCAGTACATCAAGAGGGGCAAGGACAGATACGCAGTATTTT. Encoded protein: CATSTSRGARTDTQYF.

The V call is TRBV6-2 or TRBV6-3, the J call TRBJ2-6; TRBD2 matches 8 bases. The CDR3 is 16 residues long. CDR1 and CDR2 (germline): MNHEY, SVGEGT. Trimming took 4 bases from V and 0 from J; bases not matched to a gene: 2. The CDR3 sequence: CASSSGGGSGANVLTF. Written as DNA, the CDR3 is TGTGCCAGCAGTTCCGGGGGGGGCTCTGGGGCCAACGTCCTGACTTTC.

In its sample, this clone was seen a few times. This chain links TRBV4-2 with TRBJ2-7; D gene unclear. The CDR3 contains 13 residues. CDR1 is LGHNA and CDR2 is YNFKEQ in the germline V gene. V was shortened by 0 bases and J by 7 bases, with 10 bases between the two germline ends. The CDR3 DNA follows: TGTGCCAGCAGCCAAGAACCTAGTTCAGAGCAGTACGTC. It is translated as CASSQEPSSEQYV.

The chain is built from TRBV7-2 and TRBJ2-5; 9 bases agree with TRBD1. After removal of 5 bases from V and 2 bases from J, the junction contained 6 bases not matched to a gene. CDR1 and CDR2 (germline): SGHTA, FQGNSA. The CDR3 is 15 residues long. CDR3 protein: CASSRQTGGQETQYF. CDR3 bases: TGTGCCAGCAGCCGCCAGACAGGGGGACAAGAGACCCAGTACTTC. Variable domain in full (rest from reference TRBV7-2 and TRBJ2-5): GAGVSQSPSNKVTEKGKDVELRCDPISGHTALYWYRQSLGQGLEFLIYFQGNSAPDKSGLPSDRFSAERTGGSVSTLTIQRTQQEDSAVYLCASSRQTGGQETQYFGPGTRLLVL.

The rearrangement uses TRBV12-5 and TRBJ2-2; TRBD2 might be the D (5 bases). The CDR3 covers 14 residues. Per the germline V gene, CDR1 is LGHNT and CDR2 is FRNRAP. Deletions cut 7 bases from V and 7 bases from J, with 16 bases between. The CDR3 sequence is CASAQLGGFGELFF. DNA of the CDR3: TGTGCTAGTGCTCAACTTGGCGGGTTCGGGGAGCTGTTTTTT.

The CDR3 loop is CASSYPSENTEAFF. CDR3 DNA: TGTGCCAGCAGTTACCCTAGCGAGAACACTGAAGCTTTCTTT. This chain connects TRBV6-2 or TRBV6-3 to TRBJ1-1; D call uncertain. Germline V gene sequence: CDR1 MNHEY, CDR2 SVGEGT. CDR3 length equals 14 residues. V was cut by 2 bases and J by 1 base, with 8 bases left in between.

V is TRBV6-1 and J is TRBJ2-1; no clear D. Trimming left V 1 base short and J 3 bases short, with 10 bases between. The CDR3 has 15 residues. Germline-derived CDR1 and CDR2 are MNHNS and SASEGT. In nucleotides, the CDR3 is TGTGCCAGCAGTGAAGTGTCGATCATCTACAATGAGCAGTTCTTC. This codes for CASSEVSIIYNEQFF.

The chain joins TRBV9 to TRBJ1-4; the D gene is possibly TRBD1 (5 bases). CDR1 and CDR2 (germline): SGDLS, YYNGEE. The CDR3 covers 16 residues. The V end was cut by 2 bases, the J end by 2 bases, with 13 bases between. The CDR3 is CASSVGESPTNEKLFF. As DNA, the CDR3 is TGTGCCAGCAGCGTGGGGGAGTCTCCGACTAATGAAAAACTGTTTTTT.

Concerning this clone: A read error may produce the germline difference seen at one junction end. Other nucleotide sequences in the sample specify the same CDR3. The J gene is TRBJ1-1, the V gene TRBV3-1 (or the pseudogene TRBV3-2); D possibly corresponds to TRBD1 (5 bases). Germline V gene data show CDR1 as LGHDT and CDR2 as YNNKEL (reference sequence). The CDR3 is made up of 15 amino acids. In DNA form, the CDR3 reads TGTGCTAGCAGCCAAGATCGAGGAGGGGCGGATGAAGCTTTCTTT. Amino acids: CASSQDRGGADEAFF.

The chain is built from TRBV5-8 and TRBJ1-2; 10 nucleotides line up with TRBD1. V was clipped by 4 bases and J by 3 bases; unmatched bases: 6. The CDR3 covers 15 residues. Germline V gene lookup returns CDR1 SGHTS and CDR2 YDEGEE. The CDR3 region is CASSQRQGAYYGYTF. The CDR3 bases are TGTGCCAGCAGCCAACGACAGGGGGCTTACTATGGCTACACCTTC.

This chain links TRBV25-1 with TRBJ2-5; 7 bases match TRBD2. V lost 2 bases to trimming and J lost 4 bases; unmatched junction nucleotides: 13. The CDR3 runs 17 residues. Germline V CDR1 and CDR2: MGHDK, SYGVNS. The DNA of the CDR3 is TGTGCCAGCAGTGAAATCCATCAGGCAGGGAGGGGAGAGACCCAGTACTTC. Its protein is CASSEIHQAGRGETQYF.

The table lists this clone with a few counts. The chain has TRBV27 and TRBJ2-1, with TRBD1 as a possible D gene (6 bases). The CDR3 sequence is 13 residues long. The germline gives CDR1 MNHEY, CDR2 SMNVEV (reference sequence). V lost 7 bases and J 9 bases, leaving 16 bases between the germline ends. The CDR3 DNA is TGTGCCAGCACCTTCCTCAGGGGAGCTGAGCAGTTCTTC. This translates into CASTFLRGAEQFF.

The chain carries TRBV7-2 and TRBJ1-6; weak D call: TRBD1 (5 bases). The V end lost 4 bases, the J end lost 14 bases, and 9 bases lay between the germline ends. This CDR3 is 11 amino acids long. Germline V gives CDR1 SGHTA, CDR2 FQGNSA. The CDR3, as DNA: TGTGCCAGCAGCTACGGGACTTCCCTCCACTTT. Protein: CASSYGTSLHF.

The rearrangement uses TRBV7-9 and TRBJ2-1, with 11 bases lining up with TRBD2. CDR1 SEHNR and CDR2 FQNEAQ come from the germline V gene (reference sequence). This CDR3 is 15 amino acids long. V was pared by 10 bases and J by 8 bases, with 13 bases of the junction left unmatched. The CDR3 is CATLEGLADTDEQFF. Here the CDR3 DNA reads TGTGCCACACTCGAGGGACTAGCGGACACAGATGAGCAGTTCTTC.

V gene TRBV12-5 combines with J gene TRBJ2-1; TRBD2 agrees at 8 bases. The V and J ends lost 5 bases and 0 bases, in that order; junction bases with no gene match: 6. The CDR3 covers 16 residues. CDR1 LGHNT and CDR2 FRNRAP come from the germline V gene. CDR3 DNA: TGTGCTAGTGGTACCTTCACTAGCGGCTCCTACAATGAGCAGTTCTTC. Protein sequence: CASGTFTSGSYNEQFF.

The J gene is TRBJ1-1, the V gene TRBV2; the D is unclear. CDR1 is SNHLY and CDR2 is FYNNEI in the germline V gene. V was pared by 2 bases and J by 1 base, with 5 bases between. This CDR3 comprises 13 residues. The CDR3 region is CASSEMENTEAFF. In nucleotides, the CDR3 is TGTGCCAGCAGTGAAATGGAGAACACTGAAGCTTTCTTT.

V usage is TRBV7-2 and J usage is TRBJ2-2; TRBD2 aligns across 8 bases. CDR1 and CDR2 from the germline V gene are SGHTA and FQGNSA. The CDR3 has 15 amino acids. The junction had 7 bases not matched to a gene; V was cut back by 1 base and J by 9 bases. The CDR3: CASSLEVGRVWELFF. CDR3 in DNA: TGTGCCAGCAGCTTAGAAGTCGGGAGGGTGTGGGAGCTGTTTTTT.